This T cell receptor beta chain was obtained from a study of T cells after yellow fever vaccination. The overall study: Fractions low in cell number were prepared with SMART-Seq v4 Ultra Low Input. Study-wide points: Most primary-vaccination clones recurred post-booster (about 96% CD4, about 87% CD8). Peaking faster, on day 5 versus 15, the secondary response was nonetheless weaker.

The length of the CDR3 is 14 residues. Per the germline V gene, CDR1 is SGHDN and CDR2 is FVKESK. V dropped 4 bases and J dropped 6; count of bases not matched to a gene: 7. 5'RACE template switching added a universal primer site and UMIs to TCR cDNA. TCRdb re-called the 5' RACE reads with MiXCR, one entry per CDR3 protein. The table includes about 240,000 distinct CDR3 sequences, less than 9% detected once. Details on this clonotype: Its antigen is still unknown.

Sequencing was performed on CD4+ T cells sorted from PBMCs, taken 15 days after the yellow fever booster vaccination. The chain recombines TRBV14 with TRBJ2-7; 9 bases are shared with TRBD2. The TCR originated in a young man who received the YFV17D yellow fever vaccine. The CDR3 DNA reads TGTGCCAGCAGCCTCTTCCGCGGGAGGGCCGAGCAGTACTTC. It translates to CASSLFRGRAEQYF.